This T cell receptor beta chain was observed in a study of blood T cell repertoires in COVID-19. TCRdb keeps only in-frame clones here, not all; method: immunoSEQ multiplex PCR. Of 70,000 to 100,000 clones detected, more than 70% appear once; the ten largest clones hold roughly 2.6%. The J segment lost 2 bases and the V segment lost 3 bases, leaving 3 bases of the junction unmatched. Per germline, CDR1 SGHTA and CDR2 FQGNSA. There are 15 residues in the CDR3. The chain combines TRBV7-2 with TRBJ2-1; 8 nucleotides line up with TRBD2. The material sequenced was peripheral blood. The sequence came from a man aged 50 to 60 with COVID-19, enrolled during active disease. CDR3 region: CASSLSGGPYNEQFF. The DNA of the CDR3 is TGTGCCAGCAGCTTGTCGGGGGGGCCCTACAATGAGCAGTTCTTC.